This is a list of T cell receptor beta chains from one sample in a study of regulatory T cells in long-lasting Graves disease. TCRdb independently ran MiXCR on the multiplex PCR reads; one entry per CDR3 protein. The sample carries hundreds of thousands of distinct CDR3 sequences, 16% recorded once. These data also formed part of another study, on T cells in Graves' hyperthyroidism and ophthalmopathy.

The sample in question was peripheral blood mononuclear cells (PBMCs), obtained at new diagnosis, from a patient treated with antithyroid drugs. The receptors were gathered from a man aged 35 to 55 with Graves disease. Each CDR3 is given with its conserved first and last residue.

TRBV5-1,TRBJ2-1,CASGSTGIHNEQFF
TRBV30,TRBJ1-1,CAWKRFEDTEAFF
TRBV5-5,TRBJ1-2,CASSFGAGVNYGYTF
TRBV20-1,TRBJ2-5,CSAPGQPETQYF
TRBV6-1,TRBJ2-5,CASSHGPQGETQYF
TRBV20-1,TRBJ2-7,CSAREHRDHEQYF
TRBV12-3/TRBV12-4,TRBJ2-5,CASSDRAGFPETQYF
TRBV20-1,TRBJ2-3,CSASSGERLSDTQYF
TRBV20-1,TRBJ2-7,CSQRHNGGEQYF
TRBV3-1,TRBJ1-1,CASSFQGSRAFF
TRBV5-5,TRBJ2-7,CASSRSRVGYEQYF
TRBV27,TRBJ1-5,CASSFVNQPQHF
TRBV5-1,TRBJ2-7,CASSIRSELYEQYF
TRBV28,TRBJ1-1,CASSTGTGGPEAFF
TRBV30,TRBJ2-1,CAWSVWEANNEQFF
TRBV12-3/TRBV12-4,TRBJ2-7,CASSTHGTGDLEQYF
TRBV10-2,TRBJ2-2,CASSGRVTGELFF